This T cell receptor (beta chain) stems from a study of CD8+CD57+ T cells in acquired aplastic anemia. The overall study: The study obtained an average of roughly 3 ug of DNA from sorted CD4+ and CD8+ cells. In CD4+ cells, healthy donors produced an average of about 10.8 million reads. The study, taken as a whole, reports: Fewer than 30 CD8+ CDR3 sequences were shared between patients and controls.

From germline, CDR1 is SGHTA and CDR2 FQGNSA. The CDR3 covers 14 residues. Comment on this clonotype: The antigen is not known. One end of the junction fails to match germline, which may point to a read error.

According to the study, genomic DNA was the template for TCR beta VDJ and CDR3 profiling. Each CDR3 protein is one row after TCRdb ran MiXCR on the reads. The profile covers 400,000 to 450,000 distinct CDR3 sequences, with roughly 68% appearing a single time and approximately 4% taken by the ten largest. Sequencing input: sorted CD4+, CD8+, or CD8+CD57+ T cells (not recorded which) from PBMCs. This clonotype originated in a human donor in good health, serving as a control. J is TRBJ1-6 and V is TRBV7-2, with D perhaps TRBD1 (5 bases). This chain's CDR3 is CASSSREYDSPLDF. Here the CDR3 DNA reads TGTGCCAGCAGCTCCAGGGAATACGATTCACCCCTCGACTTT. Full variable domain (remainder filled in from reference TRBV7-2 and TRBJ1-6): GAGVSQSPSNKVTEKGKDVELRCDPISGHTALYWYRQSLGQGLEFLIYFQGNSAPDKSGLPSDRFSAERTGGSVSTLTIQRTQQEDSAVYLCASSSREYDSPLDFGNGTRLTVT.